This is a list of T cell receptor beta chains from one sample in a study of regulatory T cells in long-lasting Graves disease. MiXCR, run by TCRdb on the multiplex PCR reads, gives a single entry per CDR3 protein. The sample records around 500,000 distinct CDR3 sequences, roughly 14% being singletons. Separately, the same data were catalogued under a study of T cells in Graves' hyperthyroidism and ophthalmopathy.

The source material was peripheral blood mononuclear cells (PBMCs), sampled at new diagnosis, from a patient treated with antithyroid drugs. The receptors derive from a man aged 25-40 years with Graves disease. CDR3s include the opening cysteine and the closing phenylalanine or tryptophan. The D gene is left open where the match is weak. Size is stated for part of the rows, as once, few or many counts, or as a class when the clone is expanded.

V gene,D gene,clone size,J gene,CDR3 DNA,CDR3 protein
TRBV2,TRBD1,many,TRBJ1-2,TGTGCCAGCAGGGGGGACAGCTTTAACTATGGCTACACCTTC,CASRGDSFNYGYTF
TRBV7-2,NA,many,TRBJ2-4,TGTGCCAGCAGCTTAAGAGCCTATTGGGGGGCCAAAAACATTCAGTACTTC,CASSLRAYWGAKNIQYF
TRBV10-3,NA,many,TRBJ2-3,TGTGCCATCAGTGCTACTCATCCAGATACGCAGTATTTT,CAISATHPDTQYF
TRBV9,TRBD1,NA,TRBJ2-5,TGTGCCAGCAATGAGGGGGACAGGGAAGAGACCCAGTACTTC,CASNEGDREETQYF
TRBV12-3/TRBV12-4,TRBD1,many,TRBJ1-5,TGTGCCAGCAGTTTATCAGGGGGCTTTAGCAATCAGCCCCAGCATTTT,CASSLSGGFSNQPQHF
TRBV10-3,TRBD1,many,TRBJ1-1,TGTGCCATCAGCGGGACAGGGGTGGCAGCTTTCTTT,CAISGTGVAAFF
TRBV19,NA,few,TRBJ2-1,TGTGCCAGTAGTATAAACCGGCCGAGGGGATACAATGAGCAGTTCTTC,CASSINRPRGYNEQFF
TRBV27,NA,NA,TRBJ2-1,TGTGCCAGCAGTTTAGAAGGCAGGGTGGGCAATGAGCAGTTCTTC,CASSLEGRVGNEQFF
TRBV27,TRBD2,NA,TRBJ2-7,TGTGCCAGCAGATACGCGGGACTAGCGGGAGGCAGCTCCTACGAGCAGTACTTC,CASRYAGLAGGSSYEQYF
TRBV19,NA,NA,TRBJ1-1,TGTGCCAGTAGTCCCGGACAGCTCCTGAACACTGAAGCTTTCTTT,CASSPGQLLNTEAFF
TRBV18,NA,few,TRBJ1-6,TGTGCCAGCTCACGAGGGGGAGCGGATTCACCCCTCCACTTT,CASSRGGADSPLHF